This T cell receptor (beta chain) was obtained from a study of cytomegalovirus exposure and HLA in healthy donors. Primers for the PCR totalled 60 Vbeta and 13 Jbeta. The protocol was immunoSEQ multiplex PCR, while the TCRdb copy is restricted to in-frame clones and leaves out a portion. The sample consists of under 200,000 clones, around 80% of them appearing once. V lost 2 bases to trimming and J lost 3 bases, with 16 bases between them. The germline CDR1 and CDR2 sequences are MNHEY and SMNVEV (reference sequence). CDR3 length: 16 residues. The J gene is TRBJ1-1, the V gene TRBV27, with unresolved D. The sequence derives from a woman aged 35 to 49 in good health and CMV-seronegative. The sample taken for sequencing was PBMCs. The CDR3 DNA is TGTGCCAGCAGTTTAGACTTGTTTGCAGTTGACACTGAAGCTTTCTTT. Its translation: CASSLDLFAVDTEAFF.